This entry is about one TCR beta chain. The data were taken from a study of blood T cell repertoires in COVID-19. For the study at large: COVID-19 samples from acute and convalescent phases originated in the United States, Italy and Spain. T cells, B-cell-depleted T cells, or PBMCs provided the cDNA or gDNA that served as material.

Original processing notes: Nucleated cell number was recorded as an estimate derived from reference gene primer amplification. The data were produced by immunoSEQ multiplex PCR, yet TCRdb's version contains in-frame clones alone and is incomplete. For V, J and clone size, that table is used; D and trimming come from the DNA. The sample lists about 150,000 clones, around 83% occurring once. It was during active infection that Seattle patients were enrolled and then longitudinally followed. The germline CDR1 and CDR2 sequences are SEHNR and FQNEAQ (reference sequence). The CDR3 sequence is 15 residues long. V lost 3 bases, J lost 8 bases, and 8 bases stayed unmatched.

The gene calls are TRBV7-9 and TRBJ2-1; TRBD2 matches at 9 bases. The sequence derives from a woman aged 55-70 years with COVID-19, enrolled during active disease. Sequenced material: peripheral blood. CDR3 in DNA: TGTGCCAGCAGCTTCATGGCGGGGGGGATCTATGAGCAGTTCTTC. Translation gives CASSFMAGGIYEQFF.